These T cell receptor beta chains were read from a single sample in a study of cytomegalovirus exposure and HLA in healthy donors. Data came from immunoSEQ multiplex PCR; TCRdb stores just in-frame clones and leaves some out. The repertoire holds about 160,000 clones, with 85% as singletons. Sequenced sample: PBMCs. All receptors come from a boy younger than 10 in good health and CMV-seronegative. CDR3s include the opening cysteine and the closing phenylalanine or tryptophan. Clone size appears in some rows only: once, few, many, or a class for an expanded clone.

v_call	j_call	clone_size	cdr3_aa
TRBV29-1	TRBJ2-3	.	CSVGVSADTQYF
TRBV13	TRBJ2-1	.	CASSLEGLAGGPGSYNEQFF
TRBV2	TRBJ1-1	.	CASTGQGGTEAFF
TRBV11-2	.	.	CASSSRDRGDYEQYF
TRBV7-9	TRBJ2-7	once	CASSFASGSLDEQYF
TRBV2	TRBJ2-1	.	CASSEPGVVGVSNEQFF
TRBV27	TRBJ2-3	.	CASGGEDTQYF
TRBV19	TRBJ1-5	.	CASSPWGGQGVNQPQHF
TRBV6-1	TRBJ1-1	.	CASSESRYSLTEAFF
TRBV7-9	TRBJ2-1	.	CASSLRTSGSSYNEQFF
TRBV5-4	TRBJ1-2	.	CASSLEGHGEWGYTF
TRBV28	TRBJ1-2	.	CASSPSQTLNYGYTF
TRBV6-1	TRBJ1-1	.	CASSRTGRDTEAFF
TRBV6-5	TRBJ1-2	.	CASSSPPYYGYTF
TRBV6-5	TRBJ2-5	once	CASSYSDGGVETQYF
TRBV30	TRBJ2-1	once	CAWSVAGAYNEQFF
TRBV23-1	TRBJ2-4	.	CASSPYPWEGGPVSGKNIQYF
TRBV6-1	.	.	CASSPRHSYEQYF
TRBV2	TRBJ1-1	.	CASRLLGTEAFF
TRBV29-1	TRBJ1-2	once	CSVFGDRGSGYTF
TRBV5-6	TRBJ2-5	.	CASSLESRLAGGSETQYF
TRBV6-1	TRBJ1-1	.	CASTGQGINTEAFF
TRBV30	TRBJ2-7	.	CAWSPGGAGYEQYF
TRBV5-1	TRBJ1-6	.	CASSVKGFRYNSPLHF
TRBV6-1	TRBJ1-2	.	CASSARQGLVGTSVGYTF
TRBV20-1	TRBJ2-1	.	CSASPIGEQFF
TRBV5-1	TRBJ1-1	.	CASSPAGGRQNTEAFF
TRBV7-3	TRBJ2-7	.	CASSGGGDSAYEQYF
TRBV10-1	TRBJ1-3	few	CASSEYGVTGGNTIYF
TRBV6-1	TRBJ2-3	few	CASTGLVNTDTQYF
TRBV28	TRBJ2-5	.	CASSSNQETQYF
TRBV5-6	TRBJ1-2	few	CASSPPDRTYGYTF
TRBV14	TRBJ2-6	.	CASSSLGANVLTF
TRBV27	TRBJ1-2	.	CASRSGQGVYGYTF
TRBV28	TRBJ2-1	.	CAGSLLSPHEQFF
TRBV6-1	TRBJ1-4	.	CATETGGPGEKLFF
TRBV2	TRBJ2-7	.	CASRPSGTSNYEQYF
TRBV9	TRBJ1-5	.	CASSVDPTSNQPQHF
TRBV2	TRBJ1-5	few	CASTDTRQGLGLPPYQPQHF
TRBV2	TRBJ2-5	.	CASSGAGSQETQYF
TRBV21-1	TRBJ2-7	once	CASSLWTSGSCEQYF
TRBV6-5	TRBJ2-5	.	CASSSYSGRAGEQYF
TRBV4-2	TRBJ2-5	few	CASSQDMGTNNQETQYF
TRBV28	TRBJ1-1	.	CASSFQGPAGTEAFF
TRBV28	TRBJ1-2	.	CASTSGDRAYGYTF